This T cell receptor (beta chain) originates from a study of blood T cell repertoires in COVID-19. Turning to the study itself: Sites in the United States, Italy and Spain provided acute and convalescent COVID-19 samples. Sample material is recorded as cDNA or gDNA derived from T cells, B-cell-depleted T cells, or PBMCs.

This CDR3 contains 13 residues. The germline V gene encodes CDR1 MNHEY and CDR2 SVGAGI. The V end was cut by 7 bases, the J end by 6 bases, with 15 bases between. Original data processing: How many nucleated cells were present was estimated from reference gene primer amplification. Profiling relied on immunoSEQ multiplex PCR, and the TCRdb table lists in-frame clones only, not all of them. V and J calls and clone size come straight from that table; D and trimming were deduced from the DNA. The table has 120,000 to 150,000 clones, more than 65% seen once; the top ten hold around 12%. Specimen: peripheral blood. The rearrangement joins TRBV6-5 to TRBJ1-1; possibly TRBD1 for D (5 bases). The clonotype originates from a man older than 75 with acute or convalescent COVID-19. CDR3 sequence: CASKPRGSAEAFF. CDR3 nucleotides: TGTGCCAGCAAACCCCGGGGGAGTGCTGAAGCTTTCTTT.